This T cell receptor (beta chain) emerged from a study of early T cells in non-severe SARS-CoV-2 infection. On the study more broadly: Sequencing of bulk RNA from unsorted whole blood was done, without chain pairing. General study results and limits: Matching with VDJdb favored anti-spike CD8 responses (missing private and CD4 specificities).

In regard to this clonotype: No antigen is known for it.

In the library, individual cDNA molecules carried attached unique molecular identifiers. TCRdb passed the 5' RACE reads through MiXCR, listing each CDR3 protein once. This table holds around 52,000 distinct CDR3 sequences, roughly 6.8% found once. Germline V gene data show CDR1 as MNHEY and CDR2 as SVGEGT. V gave up 1 base and J gave up 1 base, with 13 bases separating them. This CDR3 comprises 16 residues. This chain uses TRBV6-2 or TRBV6-3 with TRBJ2-5; no clear D. The TCR was taken from an adult who was a healthcare worker with PCR-confirmed SARS-CoV-2 infection or an uninfected control (not recorded which). The sequenced sample was whole blood. CDR3 residues: CASSYYGKGFQETQYF. DNA for the CDR3: TGTGCCAGCAGTTACTATGGAAAGGGCTTCCAAGAGACCCAGTACTTC.